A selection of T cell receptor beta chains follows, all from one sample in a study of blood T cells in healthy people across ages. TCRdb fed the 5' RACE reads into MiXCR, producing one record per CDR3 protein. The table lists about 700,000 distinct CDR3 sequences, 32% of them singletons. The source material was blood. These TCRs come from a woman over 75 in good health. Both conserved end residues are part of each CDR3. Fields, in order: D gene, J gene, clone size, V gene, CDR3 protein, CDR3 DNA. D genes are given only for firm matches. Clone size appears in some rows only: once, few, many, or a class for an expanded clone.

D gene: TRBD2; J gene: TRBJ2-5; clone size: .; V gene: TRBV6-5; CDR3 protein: CASSYAGLASETQYF; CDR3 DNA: TGTGCCAGCAGTTACGCTGGACTAGCGTCAGAGACCCAGTACTTC
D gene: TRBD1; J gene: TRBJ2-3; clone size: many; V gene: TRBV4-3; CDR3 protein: CASSQETGGANTDTQYF; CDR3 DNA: TGCGCCAGCAGCCAAGAAACAGGGGGCGCAAACACAGATACGCAGTATTTT
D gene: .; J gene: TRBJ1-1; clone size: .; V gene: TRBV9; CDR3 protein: CASSGGWGAEAFF; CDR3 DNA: TGTGCCAGCAGCGGGGGGTGGGGGGCTGAAGCTTTCTTT
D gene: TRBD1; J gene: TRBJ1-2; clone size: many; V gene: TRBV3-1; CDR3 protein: CASSQKGTGNGYTF; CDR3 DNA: TGTGCCAGCAGCCAAAAAGGGACAGGGAATGGCTACACCTTC
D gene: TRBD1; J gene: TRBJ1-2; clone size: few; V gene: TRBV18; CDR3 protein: CASSPKAGGPHGYTF; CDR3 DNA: TGTGCCAGCTCACCAAAGGCAGGGGGGCCCCATGGCTACACCTTC
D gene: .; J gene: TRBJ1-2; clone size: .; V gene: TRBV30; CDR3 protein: CAWSKSDGPGAGYTF; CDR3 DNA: TGTGCCTGGAGCAAGTCCGACGGGCCCGGCGCTGGCTACACCTTC
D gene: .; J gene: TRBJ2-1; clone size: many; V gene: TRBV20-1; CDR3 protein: CSARVAGALGNEQFF; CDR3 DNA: TGCAGTGCTAGAGTTGCGGGGGCCCTAGGAAATGAGCAGTTCTTC
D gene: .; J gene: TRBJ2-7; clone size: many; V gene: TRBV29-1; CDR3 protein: CSVTRGHEQYF; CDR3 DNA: TGCAGCGTGACCCGGGGCCACGAGCAGTACTTC
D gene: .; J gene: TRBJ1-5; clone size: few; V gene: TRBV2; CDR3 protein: CASSGRRSGEGISGASNQPQHF; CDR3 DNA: TGTGCCAGCAGTGGAAGGCGCAGCGGGGAGGGTATTAGTGGGGCTAGCAATCAGCCCCAGCATTTT
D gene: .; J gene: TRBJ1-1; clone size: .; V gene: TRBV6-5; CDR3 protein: CASSYVGLGNTEAFF; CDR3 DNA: TGTGCCAGCAGTTACGTGGGACTGGGGAACACTGAAGCTTTCTTT
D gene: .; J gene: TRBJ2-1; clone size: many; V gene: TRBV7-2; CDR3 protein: CASSLVEEQFF; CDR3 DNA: TGTGCCAGCAGCTTAGTAGAGGAGCAGTTCTTC
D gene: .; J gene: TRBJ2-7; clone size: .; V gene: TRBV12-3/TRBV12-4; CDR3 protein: CASSLTRECEQYF; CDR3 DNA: TGTGCCAGCAGCTTGACACGGGAGTGCGAGCAGTACTTC
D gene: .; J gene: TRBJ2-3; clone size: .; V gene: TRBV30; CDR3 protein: CAWSTGAASTDTQYF; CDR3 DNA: TGTGCCTGGAGTACTGGGGCAGCTAGCACAGATACGCAGTATTTT
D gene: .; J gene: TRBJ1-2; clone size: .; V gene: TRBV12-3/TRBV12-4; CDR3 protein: CASSLQWNYGYTF; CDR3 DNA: TGTGCCAGCAGTCTACAGTGGAACTATGGCTACACCTTC
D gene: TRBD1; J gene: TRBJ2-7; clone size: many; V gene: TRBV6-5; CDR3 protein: CASSYSTGQGSYEQYF; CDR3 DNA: TGTGCCAGCAGTTACTCGACTGGACAGGGATCCTACGAGCAGTACTTC
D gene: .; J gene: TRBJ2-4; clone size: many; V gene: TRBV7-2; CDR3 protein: CASSLESTVRSIQYF; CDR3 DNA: TGTGCCAGCAGCTTAGAAAGTACGGTGAGAAGCATTCAGTACTTC
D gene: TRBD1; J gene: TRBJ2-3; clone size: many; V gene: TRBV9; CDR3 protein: CASSVAVPGQGADTQYF; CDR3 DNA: TGTGCCAGCAGCGTAGCGGTTCCGGGACAGGGCGCAGATACGCAGTATTTT
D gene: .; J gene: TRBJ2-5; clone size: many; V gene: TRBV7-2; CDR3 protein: CASSFLGGAQETQYF; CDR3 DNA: TGTGCCAGCAGCTTCTTAGGGGGGGCTCAAGAGACCCAGTACTTC
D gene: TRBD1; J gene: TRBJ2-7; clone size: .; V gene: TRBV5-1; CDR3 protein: CAGSREGTGIDEQYF; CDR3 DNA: TGCGCCGGCAGCCGCGAGGGGACAGGGATCGACGAGCAGTACTTC
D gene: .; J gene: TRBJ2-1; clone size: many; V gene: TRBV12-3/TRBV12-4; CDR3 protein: CASSEVSRNAREQFF; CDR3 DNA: TGTGCCAGCAGTGAGGTCAGCAGGAATGCGCGCGAGCAGTTCTTC